The 14 T cell receptor beta chains listed next were all sequenced from one sample in a study of blood T cells in healthy people across ages. Together with a sample-barcoded 5' primer, a J-beta primer mix was included in a second PCR lasting roughly 6 to 12 cycles. TCRdb passed the 5' RACE reads through MiXCR, listing each CDR3 protein once. The sample contains about 970,000 distinct CDR3 sequences, just over 50% of which appear only once. Input material: blood. Receptors were obtained from a woman in her fifties or sixties in good health.

This clonotype came up a few times. This rearrangement joins TRBV7-8 to TRBJ2-3, with TRBD2 matching 7 bases. The CDR3 runs to 13 residues. Germline CDR1 SGHVS, CDR2 FQNEAQ. Unmatched junction bases numbered 8, after V lost 5 bases and J lost 9 bases. The CDR3 nucleotides are TGTGCCAGCAGCCTACTGAGCGGGAACACGCAGTATTTT. It yields the protein CASSLLSGNTQYF.

The chain links TRBV24-1 to TRBJ2-1, with 8 bases matching TRBD1. With 3 bases clipped from V and 5 bases from J, the junction kept 5 bases outside the gene matches. CDR3 length: 15 residues. CDR1 is KGHDR, CDR2 SFDVKD, per germline. The CDR3 loop reads CATSDHGTGNNEQFF. The CDR3, as DNA: TGTGCCACCAGTGATCACGGGACAGGTAACAATGAGCAGTTCTTC.

The gene calls are TRBV12-3 or TRBV12-4 and TRBJ2-3; no reliable D call. CDR3 length: 19 amino acids. V was pared by 5 bases and J by 0 bases, with 24 bases between. CDR3 sequence reads: CASSPLAFPGTGSTDTQYF. The CDR3 nucleotides read TGTGCCAGCAGTCCTTTGGCCTTCCCTGGAACTGGCAGCACAGATACGCAGTATTTT.

The CDR3 bases are TGCGCCAGCAATCCGGGCCGAAATAACTATGGCTACACCTTC. Its protein product is CASNPGRNNYGYTF. The V and J genes are TRBV4-3 and TRBJ1-2; D uncertain. V was trimmed by 7 bases and J by 1 base, leaving 13 bases between them. There are 14 residues in the CDR3. In germline, CDR1 is LGHNA, CDR2 YSLEER.

This clonotype was seen only a few times. This chain uses TRBV5-1 with TRBJ1-2; no clear D gene. V lost 0 bases to trimming and J lost 1 base, with 10 bases between them. Germline values: CDR1 SGHRS, CDR2 YFSETQ. This CDR3 spans 15 amino acids. CDR3: CASSLESGSNYGYTF. CDR3 DNA sequence: TGCGCCAGCAGCTTGGAGTCCGGGAGTAACTATGGCTACACCTTC.

The genes are TRBV5-5 and TRBJ1-2, with TRBD1 matching 8 bases. J was trimmed by 2 bases and V by 5 bases; bases with no gene match: 8. The CDR3 totals 15 residues. From germline, CDR1 is SGHKS and CDR2 YYEKEE (reference sequence). The CDR3 region is CASRLTPGGNYGYTF. CDR3 in DNA: TGTGCCAGCAGACTCACCCCAGGGGGCAACTATGGCTACACCTTC. The variable domain in full, completed from reference TRBV5-5 and TRBJ1-2, reads DAGVTQSPTHLIKTRGQQVTLRCSPISGHKSVSWYQQVLGQGPQFIFQYYEKEERGRGNFPDRFSARQFPNYSSELNVNALLLGDSALYLCASRLTPGGNYGYTFGSGTRLTVV.

This clonotype occurred once. This chain links TRBV5-6 with TRBJ2-1; 9 bases map to TRBD2. The CDR3 is 18 residues long. V dropped 0 bases and J dropped 8; count of bases not matched to a gene: 15. CDR1 is SGHDT, CDR2 YYEEEE, per germline. As DNA, the CDR3 is TGTGCCAGCAGCTTGGAAAACCTGCTAGCGGGGAGTGGTCATGAGCAGTTCTTC. As protein: CASSLENLLAGSGHEQFF.

CDR3 nucleotides: TGCAGTGCTAGGGCAGGGGGGTTCGGTTTCGTCAATGAGCAGTTCTTC. It yields the protein CSARAGGFGFVNEQFF. This chain uses TRBV20-1 with TRBJ2-1, with D perhaps matching TRBD1 (7 bases). The CDR3 length is 16 residues. Trimming shortened V by 3 bases and J by 6 bases, and 21 bases separated the two germline ends. Germline-derived CDR1 and CDR2 are DFQATT and SNEGSKA (reference sequence).

The chain couples TRBV4-3 to TRBJ1-1; no clear D gene. This CDR3 has 15 residues. The V end lost 0 bases, the J end lost 1 base, and 9 bases lay between the germline ends. Germline V gene lookup returns CDR1 LGHNA and CDR2 YSLEER. CDR3 sequence reads: CASSQDWQPNTEAFF. DNA for the CDR3: TGCGCCAGCAGCCAAGATTGGCAGCCGAACACTGAAGCTTTCTTT.

This clonotype came up a few times. The V gene is TRBV7-2, the J gene TRBJ2-7; D ambiguous. Deletions cut 5 bases from V and 0 bases from J, with 14 bases between. There are 15 residues in the CDR3. Germline values: CDR1 SGHTA, CDR2 FQGNSA. CDR3 region: CASSPGFSGSYEQYF. The CDR3 DNA follows: TGTGCCAGCAGCCCCGGTTTCTCCGGCTCCTACGAGCAGTACTTC.

The chain carries TRBV20-1 and TRBJ2-1, with a tentative D call TRBD2 (6 bases). Germline-derived CDR1 and CDR2 are DFQATT and SNEGSKA (reference sequence). V was clipped by 3 bases and J by 9 bases, with 15 bases between them. This CDR3 spans 13 amino acids. The DNA of the CDR3 is TGCAGTGCTAGTCTTCCGGGACTCGGTGAGCAGTTCTTC. Amino acids: CSASLPGLGEQFF.

This rearrangement joins TRBV7-9 to TRBJ1-1; no reliable D call. This CDR3 comprises 12 residues. V was clipped by 6 bases and J by 0 bases, with 5 bases between them. In germline, CDR1 is SEHNR, CDR2 FQNEAQ (reference sequence). CDR3 nucleotide sequence: TGTGCCAGCAGGTCGGTGAACACTGAAGCTTTCTTT. As protein: CASRSVNTEAFF. Variable domain in full (rest from reference TRBV7-9 and TRBJ1-1): DTGVSQNPRHKITKRGQNVTFRCDPISEHNRLYWYRQTLGQGPEFLTYFQNEAQLEKSRLLSDRFSAERPKGSFSTLEIQRTEQGDSAMYLCASRSVNTEAFFGQGTRLTVV.

The genes are TRBV13 and TRBJ2-1; the match to TRBD2 covers 10 bases. The CDR3 has 17 amino acids. CDR1 PRHDT and CDR2 FYEKMQ come from the germline V gene (reference sequence). V trimming: 6 bases; J trimming: 0 bases; junction bases outside the gene matches: 8. This chain's CDR3 is CASSHKASGSSYNEQFF. Here the CDR3 DNA reads TGTGCCAGCAGTCATAAAGCTAGCGGGAGCTCCTACAATGAGCAGTTCTTC.

This chain connects TRBV4-1 to TRBJ2-7; maybe TRBD2 (6 bases). The end of the DNA fits TRBJ2-5 better, so the J call may be wrong. Germline V gene sequence: CDR1 MGHRA, CDR2 YSYEKL. CDR3 length: 16 residues. The CDR3 region has the DNA TGCGCCAGCAGCCCTCCCTTACATGGAGGGAGCGAGACCCAGTACTTC. Amino acids: CASSPPLHGGSETQYF.